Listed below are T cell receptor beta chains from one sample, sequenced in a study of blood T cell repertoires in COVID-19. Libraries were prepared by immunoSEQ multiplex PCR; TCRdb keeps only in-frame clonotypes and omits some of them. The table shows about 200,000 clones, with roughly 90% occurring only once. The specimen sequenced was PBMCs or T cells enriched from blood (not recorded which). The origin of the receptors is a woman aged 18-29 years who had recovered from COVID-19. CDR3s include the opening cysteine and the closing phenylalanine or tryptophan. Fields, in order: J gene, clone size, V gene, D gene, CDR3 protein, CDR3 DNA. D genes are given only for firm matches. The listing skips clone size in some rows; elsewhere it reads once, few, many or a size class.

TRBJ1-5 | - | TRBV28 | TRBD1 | CATFIGQGSQPQHF | TGTGCCACCTTCATCGGACAGGGAAGTCAGCCCCAGCATTTT
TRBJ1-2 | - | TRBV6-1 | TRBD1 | CASSERTGGSPGYTF | TGTGCCAGCAGTGAACGGACAGGGGGCTCCCCTGGCTACACCTTC
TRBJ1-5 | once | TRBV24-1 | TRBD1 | CATSDSAGGQSQPQHF | TGTGCCACCAGTGATAGCGCAGGGGGCCAAAGCCAGCCCCAGCATTTT
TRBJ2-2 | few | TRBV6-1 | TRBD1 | CASSESHPGQDTGELFF | TGTGCCAGCAGTGAATCCCATCCGGGACAGGACACCGGGGAGCTGTTTTTT
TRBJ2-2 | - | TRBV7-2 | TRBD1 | CASSRTGGSGELFF | TGTGCCAGCAGCCGGACAGGGGGCTCCGGGGAGCTGTTTTTT
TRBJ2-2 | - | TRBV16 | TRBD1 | CASSTRTGVNTGELFF | TGTGCCAGCAGCACCCGGACAGGGGTGAACACCGGGGAGCTGTTTTTT
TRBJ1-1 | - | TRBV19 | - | CASSIPVGGCGEAFF | TGTGCCAGTAGTATCCCGGTGGGGGGATGTGGGGAAGCTTTCTTT
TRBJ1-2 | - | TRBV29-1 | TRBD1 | CSGGTGGDGYTF | TGCAGCGGCGGGACAGGGGGTGATGGCTACACCTTC
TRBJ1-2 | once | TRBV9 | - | CASSVDAVNNYGYTF | TGTGCCAGCAGCGTAGATGCGGTAAACAACTATGGCTACACCTTC
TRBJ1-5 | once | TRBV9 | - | CASSVSGQGGQPQHF | TGTGCCAGCAGCGTATCAGGCCAGGGTGGACAGCCCCAGCATTTT
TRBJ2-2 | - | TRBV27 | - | CASSLSTGTGELFF | TGTGCCAGCAGTTTATCTACCGGGACCGGGGAGCTGTTTTTT
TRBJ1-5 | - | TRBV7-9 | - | CASSLKGGLNQPQHF | TGTGCCAGCAGCTTAAAGGGGGGGTTGAATCAGCCCCAGCATTTT
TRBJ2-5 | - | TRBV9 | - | CASSVGGDSGSQYF | TGTGCCAGCAGCGTAGGGGGGGACTCCGGGTCCCAGTACTTC
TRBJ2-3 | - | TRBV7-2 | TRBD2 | CASREGLAGAQSTDTQYF | TGTGCCAGCCGGGAGGGGCTAGCGGGGGCTCAAAGCACAGATACGCAGTATTTT
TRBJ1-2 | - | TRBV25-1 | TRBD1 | CASSEEGQGAWSYTF | TGTGCCAGCAGTGAAGAGGGACAGGGGGCTTGGAGCTACACCTTC
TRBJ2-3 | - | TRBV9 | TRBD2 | CASSRGGPSTDTQYF | TGTGCCAGCAGTCGCGGGGGGCCTAGCACAGATACGCAGTATTTT
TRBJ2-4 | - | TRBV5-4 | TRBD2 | CASSLISGGDEYF | TGTGCCAGCAGCCTGATCTCTGGGGGGGATGAGTACTTC
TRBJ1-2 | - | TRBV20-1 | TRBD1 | CSASPLTKPGQGAYGYTF | TGCAGTGCTAGTCCACTGACAAAACCGGGACAGGGGGCCTATGGCTACACCTTC
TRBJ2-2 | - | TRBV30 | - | CAWGRTNTGELFF | TGTGCCTGGGGCAGGACGAACACCGGGGAGCTGTTTTTT
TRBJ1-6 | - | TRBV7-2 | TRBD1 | CASSPHGTVNNSPLHF | TGTGCCAGCAGCCCTCACGGGACAGTAAATAATTCACCCCTCCACTTT
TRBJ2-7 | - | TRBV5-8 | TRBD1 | CASSFDRGDEQYF | TGTGCCAGCAGCTTTGACAGGGGCGACGAGCAGTACTTC
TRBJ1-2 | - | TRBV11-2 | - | CASSLLRGALRDGYTF | TGTGCCAGCAGCTTATTGCGGGGGGCCCTCCGGGATGGCTACACCTTC
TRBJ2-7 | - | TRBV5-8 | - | CASSKRGANSYEQYF | TGTGCCAGCAGCAAACGGGGGGCCAACTCCTACGAGCAGTACTTC
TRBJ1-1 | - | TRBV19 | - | CASSFLGTQINTEAFF | TGTGCCAGTAGTTTTCTCGGGACACAGATTAACACTGAAGCTTTCTTT
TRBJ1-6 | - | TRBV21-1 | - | CASNGQGVWSPLHF | TGTGCCAGCAACGGACAGGGAGTATGGTCACCCCTCCACTTT
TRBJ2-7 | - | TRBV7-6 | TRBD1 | CASSGRQGRAYEQYF | TGTGCCAGCAGCGGACGACAGGGAAGGGCCTACGAGCAGTACTTC
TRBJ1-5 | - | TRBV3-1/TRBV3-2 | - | CASSSGVGQPQHF | TGTGCCAGCAGCTCGGGGGTAGGGCAGCCCCAGCATTTT
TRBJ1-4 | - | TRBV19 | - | CASSLMGGAEKLFF | TGTGCCAGTAGCCTCATGGGGGGGGCCGAAAAACTGTTTTTT
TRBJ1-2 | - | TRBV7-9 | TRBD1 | CASGPGGDGGYTF | TGTGCCAGCGGCCCAGGGGGCGACGGTGGCTACACCTTC
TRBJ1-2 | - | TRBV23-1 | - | CASSQLDSIRNYGYTF | TGCGCCAGCAGTCAATTGGACAGTATACGTAACTATGGCTACACCTTC
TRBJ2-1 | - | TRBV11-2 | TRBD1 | CASSSGGNEQFF | TGTGCCAGCAGCTCAGGGGGCAATGAGCAGTTCTTC
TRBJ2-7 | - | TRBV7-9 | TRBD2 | CASSLGGVFVSYEQYF | TGTGCCAGCAGCCTTGGGGGGGTCTTTGTATCCTACGAGCAGTACTTC
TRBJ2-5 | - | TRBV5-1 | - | CASSLGSLPETQYF | TGCGCCAGCAGCTTAGGTAGCCTGCCGGAGACCCAGTACTTC
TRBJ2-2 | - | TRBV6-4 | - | CASNRKGTGELFF | TGTGCCAGCAATAGAAAGGGGACCGGGGAGCTGTTTTTT
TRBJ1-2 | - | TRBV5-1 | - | CASSLGQGDYGYTF | TGCGCCAGCAGCTTGGGGCAGGGCGACTATGGCTACACCTTC
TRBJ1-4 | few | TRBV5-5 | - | CASSPQGIANEKLFF | TGTGCCAGCAGCCCGCAGGGAATTGCTAATGAAAAACTGTTTTTT
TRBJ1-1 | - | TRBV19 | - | CASSSTGNTEAFF | TGTGCCAGTAGTTCGACAGGGAACACTGAAGCTTTCTTT
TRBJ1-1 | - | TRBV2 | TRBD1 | CASQGAVEAFF | TGTGCCAGCCAGGGGGCTGTTGAAGCTTTCTTT
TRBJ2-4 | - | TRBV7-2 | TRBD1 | CASSLPDRGNIQYF | TGTGCCAGCAGCTTGCCGGACAGGGGAAACATTCAGTACTTC
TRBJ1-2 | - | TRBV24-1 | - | CATSDSQQGTSGYTF | TGTGCCACCAGTGATTCCCAACAGGGAACAAGCGGCTACACCTTC
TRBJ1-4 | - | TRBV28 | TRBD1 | CASRQQGARGEKLFF | TGTGCCAGCAGACAACAGGGGGCGCGGGGTGAAAAACTGTTTTTT
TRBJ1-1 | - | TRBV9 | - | CASSVRGWTEAFF | TGTGCCAGCAGCGTACGGGGGTGGACTGAAGCTTTCTTT
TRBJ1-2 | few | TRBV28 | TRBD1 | CASSAGTGDYGYTF | TGTGCCAGCAGTGCCGGGACAGGGGACTATGGCTACACCTTC
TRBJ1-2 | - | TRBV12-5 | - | CASGLAQGQGYTF | TGTGCTAGTGGTTTGGCTCAGGGTCAAGGCTACACCTTC
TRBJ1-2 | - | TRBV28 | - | CASSSQGVGSYGYTF | TGTGCCAGCAGTTCACAGGGAGTTGGTAGCTATGGCTACACCTTC
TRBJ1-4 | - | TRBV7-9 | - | CASSLEQTGREKLFF | TGTGCCAGCAGCTTAGAACAAACAGGGAGAGAAAAACTGTTTTTT
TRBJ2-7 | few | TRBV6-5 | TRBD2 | CASSYSSGGAYEQYF | TGTGCCAGCAGTTACTCTAGCGGGGGGGCCTACGAGCAGTACTTC
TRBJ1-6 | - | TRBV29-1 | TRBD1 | CSASEGQVNSPLHF | TGCAGCGCGTCGGAGGGACAGGTTAATTCACCCCTCCACTTT
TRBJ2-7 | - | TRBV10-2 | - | CASSSQGAYEQYF | TGCGCCAGCAGCTCACAAGGGGCCTACGAGCAGTACTTC
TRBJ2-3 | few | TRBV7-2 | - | CASTTGGYTQYF | TGTGCCAGCACCACCGGGGGTTATACGCAGTATTTT
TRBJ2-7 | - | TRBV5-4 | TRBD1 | CASSLEGTGFNEQYF | TGTGCCAGCAGCTTGGAAGGGACAGGGTTTAACGAGCAGTACTTC
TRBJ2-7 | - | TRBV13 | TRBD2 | CASSLGRLAGYEQYF | TGTGCCAGCAGCTTAGGCCGGCTAGCGGGTTACGAGCAGTACTTC
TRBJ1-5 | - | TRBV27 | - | CASSGARNQPQHF | TGTGCCAGCAGTGGGGCACGCAATCAGCCCCAGCATTTT
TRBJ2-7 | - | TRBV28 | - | CASSIQTLTYEQYF | TGTGCCAGCAGCATCCAGACTCTTACCTACGAGCAGTACTTC
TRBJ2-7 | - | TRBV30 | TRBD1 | CAWSWTGYEQYF | TGTGCCTGGTCCTGGACAGGGTACGAGCAGTACTTC
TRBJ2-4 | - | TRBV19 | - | CASSTRRGHEAKNIQYF | TGTGCCAGTAGTACCCGCAGGGGTCACGAAGCCAAAAACATTCAGTACTTC
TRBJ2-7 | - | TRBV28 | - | CASSLILLPYGAGQYF | TGTGCCAGCAGTCTAATCCTATTACCTTATGGGGCAGGGCAGTACTTC